These 20 T cell receptor beta chains were sequenced from one sample in a study of T cells after yellow fever vaccination (dated by TCRdb to the late 2010s). The library was made by 5' RACE. These reads were obtained on an Illumina HiSeq 2500. TCRdb ran its own pipeline on the public reads, namely fastp trimming at Q25 and MiXCR clone calling, and kept in-frame beta chains. Each CDR3 protein gets just one entry, which takes the most common genes and DNA from the rows behind it. The sample yields about 31,000 distinct CDR3 sequences; roughly a tenth were counted once. 12% of the sample goes to the ten largest clones. The label giving this sample's treatment or condition can be read as: live attenuated yellow fever vaccine strain. Sequencing was performed on PBMCs, either bulk or a sorted T-cell subset (CD4+, CD8+, memory, or dextramer-sorted; not recorded which), taken more than 13 days after the first yellow fever vaccination. The receptors come from a man between 18 and 35 years old who received the YFV17D yellow fever vaccine.

Comments on this clonotype: This may stem from a read error, because a much larger clone lies one nucleotide away. The chain employs TRBV20-1 and TRBJ2-3, with D unclear. V was trimmed by 3 bases and J by 3 bases, leaving 10 bases between them. This CDR3 has 13 amino acids. Per the germline V gene, CDR1 is DFQATT and CDR2 is SNEGSKA (reference sequence). This CDR3 is CSASKQWTDTQYF. In nucleotides, the CDR3 is TGCAGTGCTAGCAAACAGTGGACAGATACGCAGTATTTT.

This clonotype was seen at least ten times. V gene TRBV5-1 combines with J gene TRBJ2-3; 12 nucleotides match TRBD2. Looked up from germline, CDR1 is SGHRS and CDR2 is YFSETQ. CDR3 size: 16 residues. Trimming cost V 2 bases and J 6 bases; bases outside gene matches: 7. For the CDR3, the DNA is TGCGCCAGCAGCTTTGGACTAGCGGGGTCCGGGGATACGCAGTATTTT. Translating it yields CASSFGLAGSGDTQYF.

This clonotype has ten or more counts. The rearrangement links TRBV3-1 to TRBJ2-2, with D possibly being TRBD2 (6 bases). The CDR3 loop spans 13 amino acids. V was pared by 4 bases and J by 6 bases, with 9 bases between. Germline V lookup: CDR1 LGHDT, CDR2 YNNKEL (reference sequence). The CDR3 reads CASSPGGAGELFF. DNA for the CDR3: TGTGCCAGCAGCCCCGGGGGAGCCGGGGAGCTGTTTTTT.

With respect to this clonotype: The junction shows a germline mismatch at one end, possibly a read error. The chain carries TRBV9 and TRBJ2-1, with D tentatively TRBD2 (7 bases). This CDR3 comprises 15 residues. Germline loops: CDR1 SGDLS, CDR2 YYNGEE. CDR3 sequence: CAISVGGAPYNEQFF. The CDR3 region has the DNA TGTGCCATCAGCGTGGGGGGGGCCCCCTACAATGAGCAGTTCTTC.

At least ten counts were recorded for this clonotype. This chain connects TRBV2 to TRBJ2-1; D is perhaps TRBD2 (6 bases). The germline CDR1 and CDR2 sequences are SNHLY and FYNNEI. This CDR3 has 14 residues. The V end lost 2 bases, the J end lost 6 bases, and 11 bases lay between the germline ends. The CDR3, as DNA: TGTGCCAGCAGTGAATCGCGGGGCGGCAATGAGCAGTTCTTC. As protein: CASSESRGGNEQFF.

This clonotype is classed as medium-sized. The V gene is TRBV6-5, the J gene TRBJ2-4; 9 nucleotides match TRBD1. The CDR3 consists of 15 residues. Trimming took 4 bases from V and 3 from J; bases not matched to a gene: 4. The germline V gene encodes CDR1 MNHEY and CDR2 SVGAGI. Here the CDR3 DNA reads TGTGCCAGCAGTTCCCCGGGACAGGGCAAAAACATTCAGTACTTC. Its protein product is CASSSPGQGKNIQYF.

This clonotype was seen at least ten times. The chain uses TRBV7-8 and TRBJ2-1, with 8 positions matching TRBD2. The CDR3 consists of 16 residues. CDR1 SGHVS and CDR2 FQNEAQ come from the germline V gene. Losses at the gene ends were 5 bases for V and 6 bases for J; bases not matched to a gene: 12. CDR3 loop: CASSILRGGYINEQFF. For the CDR3, the DNA is TGTGCCAGCAGCATTCTTCGCGGGGGGTATATCAATGAGCAGTTCTTC.

This clonotype was detected many times. The V gene is TRBV5-6, the J gene TRBJ2-3, with D maybe TRBD2 (7 bases). This CDR3 spans 14 amino acids. The V gene's germline CDR1 is SGHDT and CDR2 YYEEEE. The germline V and J ends were trimmed by 2 bases and 1 base, with 8 bases remaining between them. This chain's CDR3 is CASSFGGRTDTQYF. The DNA of the CDR3 is TGTGCCAGCAGCTTCGGGGGGCGCACAGATACGCAGTATTTT.

This clonotype has at least ten counts. This chain links TRBV28 with TRBJ2-7; D is unclear. Germline assignment: CDR1 MDHEN and CDR2 SYDVKM. The V end was cut by 8 bases, the J end by 3 bases, with 14 bases between. The CDR3 sequence is 13 residues long. CDR3 nucleotides: TGTGCCAGCTCCCAACCTCCGGTCTACGAGCAGTACGTC. As protein: CASSQPPVYEQYV.

As regards this clonotype: A much larger clone differs by one base, so this may be a read error. This chain links TRBV3-1 with TRBJ2-5; TRBD1 is a possible D gene (6 bases). Trimming left V 4 bases short and J 5 bases short, with 14 bases between. This CDR3 comprises 14 residues. CDR1 is LGHDT, CDR2 YNNKEL, per germline (reference sequence). DNA of the CDR3: TGTGCCAGCAGCCTCAGGGGCCCAAGGGAGACCCAGTACTTC. This gives the protein CASSLRGPRETQYF.

This clonotype showed up many times. The V call is TRBV18, the J call TRBJ1-1; D may be TRBD1 (5 bases). Trimming stripped 3 bases from V and 5 bases from J, with 13 bases between. The V gene's germline CDR1 is KGHSH and CDR2 LQKENI. The CDR3 has 14 amino acids. CDR3 bases: TGTGCCAGCTCACCTTCTAGGGGCGGGACTGAAGCTTTCTTT. Its protein is CASSPSRGGTEAFF.

The V and J genes are TRBV2 and TRBJ2-1; 7 nucleotides line up with TRBD2. There are 18 residues in the CDR3. CDR1 is SNHLY, CDR2 FYNNEI, per germline. V lost 11 bases to trimming and J lost 8 bases; unmatched junction nucleotides: 27. This CDR3 is CACCFNWGGDSAGHEQFF. The CDR3 nucleotides are TGTGCCTGCTGTTTCAATTGGGGGGGGGACTCGGCGGGCCATGAGCAGTTCTTC.

This clonotype was detected only a few times. The chain couples TRBV5-1 to TRBJ2-1, with D unresolved. Germline-derived CDR1 and CDR2 are SGHRS and YFSETQ. This CDR3 is 14 amino acids long. Trimming took 4 bases from V and 7 from J, leaving 15 bases between them. For the CDR3, the DNA is TGCGCCAGCAGCCCAAATACCGACGGGAATGAGCAGTTCTTC. It codes for CASSPNTDGNEQFF. Supplemented by reference TRBV5-1 and TRBJ2-1, the full variable domain reads KAGVTQTPRYLIKTRGQQVTLSCSPISGHRSVSWYQQTPGQGLQFLFEYFSETQRNKGNFPGRFSGRQFSNSRSEMNVSTLELGDSALYLCASSPNTDGNEQFFGPGTRLTVL.

In this sample, this clonotype turned up many times. V gene TRBV29-1 combines with J gene TRBJ1-4; TRBD1 matches 8 bases. Germline V lookup: CDR1 SQVTM, CDR2 ANQGSEA. The CDR3 extends over 13 amino acids. J gave up 0 bases and V 7 bases, and 1 base lay outside the gene matches. CDR3 sequence (DNA): TGCAGCGGACAGGGGACAACTAATGAAAAACTGTTTTTT. Its translation: CSGQGTTNEKLFF.

This clonotype was seen repeatedly, ten times or more. This chain uses TRBV7-8 with TRBJ2-5, with 8 bases fitting TRBD1. The CDR3 consists of 13 residues. The trim removed 3 bases at V and 6 bases at J, leaving 3 bases unmatched. Germline V gene sequence: CDR1 SGHVS, CDR2 FQNEAQ. CDR3 nucleotides: TGTGCCAGCAGCTTTGGACAGGGAAAGACCCAGTACTTC. Its translation: CASSFGQGKTQYF.

This clonotype was counted at least ten times. The chain uses TRBV7-2 and TRBJ1-2; 7 bases are shared with TRBD1. Germline V CDR1 and CDR2: SGHTA, FQGNSA. V shed 3 bases and J 1 base; nucleotides not matched to a gene: 8. The CDR3 is 16 amino acids. Written as DNA, the CDR3 is TGTGCCAGCAGCTTCGTAGGGGGCTTCGGTAACTATGGCTACACCTTC. The encoded protein is CASSFVGGFGNYGYTF. Drawing the rest from reference TRBV7-2 and TRBJ1-2, the complete variable domain is GAGVSQSPSNKVTEKGKDVELRCDPISGHTALYWYRQSLGQGLEFLIYFQGNSAPDKSGLPSDRFSAERTGGSVSTLTIQRTQQEDSAVYLCASSFVGGFGNYGYTFGSGTRLTVV.

As for this clonotype: A read error may explain this, as a much larger clone is one base away. This chain joins TRBV21-1 and TRBJ2-2; the table's D call of TRBD1 was not tested on the DNA. TRBV21-1 is noted as a pseudogene. This CDR3 region has 16 residues. CDR3 in amino acids: CSSSKADRGFTGELFF. The CDR3 coding sequence is TGTTCCAGCAGCAAAGCGGACAGGGGGTTTACCGGGGAGCTGTTTTTT.

The sample holds many counts of this clonotype. The chain's CDR3 is CATSRHEAFF. The CDR3 DNA follows: TGTGCCACCAGCAGACATGAAGCTTTCTTT. V usage is TRBV15 and J usage is TRBJ1-1; no definite D call. V was pared by 2 bases and J by 7 bases, with 2 bases between. CDR1 is LNHNV and CDR2 is YYDKDF in the germline V gene (reference sequence). This CDR3 has 10 residues.

A remark on this clonotype: At one of its ends the junction is not consistent with the germline gene, which may arise from a read error. The rearrangement joins TRBV28 to TRBJ1-1; D remains ambiguous. Germline V gene lookup returns CDR1 MDHEN and CDR2 SYDVKM. The CDR3 sequence is 15 residues long. CDR3 coding DNA: TGTACCAGCACCTCTTTGTTGCGGATGAACACTGAAGCTTTCTTT. Translated, it gives CTSTSLLRMNTEAFF. Looking up the rest from reference TRBV28 and TRBJ1-1 gives the full variable domain: DVKVTQSSRYLVKRTGEKVFLECVQDMDHENMFWYRQDPGLGLRLIYFSYDVKMKEKGDIPEGYSVSREKKERFSLILESASTNQTSMYLCTSTSLLRMNTEAFFGQGTRLTVV.

This clonotype was observed at least ten times. The chain couples TRBV7-2 to TRBJ2-4, with TRBD2 matching over 9 bases. The V gene end was trimmed by 3 bases and the J gene end by 0 bases; junction bases not matched to a gene: 3. Germline lookup yields CDR1 SGHTA and CDR2 FQGNSA. This CDR3 comprises 16 residues. As DNA, the CDR3 is TGTGCCAGCAGCTTTACTAGCGGGCTAGCCAAAAACATTCAGTACTTC. Residues: CASSFTSGLAKNIQYF.